This is a list of T cell receptor beta chains from one sample in a study of PD-1 blockade in classical Hodgkin lymphoma. Clones were sequenced by immunoSEQ multiplex PCR, and TCRdb holds only the in-frame ones, with some missing. The sample lists roughly 100,000 clones; roughly nine tenths were seen once. The input for sequencing was peripheral blood mononuclear cells (PBMCs), taken before the fourth cycle of nivolumab. The receptors derive from a human donor with classical Hodgkin lymphoma. Each CDR3 is given with its conserved first and last residue. A D gene is named only where the DNA matches it firmly. A row's size may be missing; if present it is once, few, many or a size class.

clone_size: .; v_call: TRBV5-5; d_call: .; j_call: TRBJ1-4; cdr3_aa: CASSLTPSGPPEEKLFF; cdr3_nt: TGTGCCAGCAGCTTGACCCCCTCGGGTCCACCAGAGGAAAAACTGTTTTTT
clone_size: .; v_call: TRBV6-5; d_call: .; j_call: TRBJ2-7; cdr3_aa: CASSYNFYEQYF; cdr3_nt: TGTGCCAGCAGTTATAACTTCTACGAGCAGTACTTC
clone_size: .; v_call: TRBV7-2; d_call: .; j_call: TRBJ2-7; cdr3_aa: CASSDGGGSTSYEQYF; cdr3_nt: TGTGCCAGCAGCGACGGGGGCGGGAGTACGTCCTACGAGCAGTACTTC
clone_size: .; v_call: TRBV28; d_call: TRBD2; j_call: TRBJ2-5; cdr3_aa: CASSLGLAGGPGETQYF; cdr3_nt: TGTGCCAGCAGTTTAGGACTAGCGGGAGGGCCTGGTGAGACCCAGTACTTC
clone_size: .; v_call: TRBV7-9; d_call: TRBD1; j_call: TRBJ2-7; cdr3_aa: CASSPGTGIGKTYEQYF; cdr3_nt: TGTGCCAGCAGCCCCGGGACAGGGATCGGGAAGACCTACGAGCAGTACTTC
clone_size: .; v_call: TRBV25-1; d_call: TRBD1; j_call: TRBJ2-2; cdr3_aa: CASSGKQGSGELFF; cdr3_nt: TGTGCCAGCAGTGGGAAACAGGGGTCCGGGGAGCTGTTTTTT
clone_size: .; v_call: TRBV28; d_call: .; j_call: TRBJ1-1; cdr3_aa: CASSLPYWNTEAFF; cdr3_nt: TGTGCCAGCAGTTTGCCGTATTGGAACACTGAAGCTTTCTTT
clone_size: .; v_call: TRBV30; d_call: TRBD1; j_call: TRBJ1-2; cdr3_aa: CAWSPPTGPNYGYTF; cdr3_nt: TGTGCCTGGAGTCCGCCGACAGGGCCTAACTATGGCTACACCTTC
clone_size: .; v_call: TRBV7-2; d_call: .; j_call: TRBJ1-2; cdr3_aa: CASSLEGGTNYGYTF; cdr3_nt: TGTGCCAGCAGCTTAGAAGGAGGGACTAACTATGGCTACACCTTC
clone_size: .; v_call: TRBV4-1; d_call: TRBD2; j_call: TRBJ2-5; cdr3_aa: CASSAHGGAWETQYF; cdr3_nt: TGCGCCAGCAGCGCCCACGGGGGGGCTTGGGAGACCCAGTACTTC
clone_size: once; v_call: TRBV27; d_call: .; j_call: TRBJ2-1; cdr3_aa: CASSLSSGSYNEQFF; cdr3_nt: TGTGCCAGCAGTTTATCCTCAGGCTCCTACAATGAGCAGTTCTTC
clone_size: once; v_call: TRBV10-1; d_call: .; j_call: TRBJ1-1; cdr3_aa: CASSEGGRYTEAFF; cdr3_nt: TGCGCCAGCAGTGAGGGGGGCAGATACACTGAAGCTTTCTTT
clone_size: .; v_call: TRBV5-8; d_call: TRBD2; j_call: TRBJ2-7; cdr3_aa: CASSLVPSWGIAGGREQYF; cdr3_nt: TGTGCCAGCAGCTTGGTCCCCTCCTGGGGGATAGCGGGAGGGCGCGAGCAGTACTTC
clone_size: .; v_call: TRBV7-2; d_call: .; j_call: TRBJ2-7; cdr3_aa: CASLAGPSSYEQYF; cdr3_nt: TGTGCCAGCTTGGCTGGGCCCAGCTCCTACGAGCAGTACTTC
clone_size: .; v_call: TRBV18; d_call: .; j_call: TRBJ1-2; cdr3_aa: CASSPGGANYGYTF; cdr3_nt: TGTGCCAGCTCACCGGGCGGGGCTAACTATGGCTACACCTTC
clone_size: .; v_call: TRBV15; d_call: TRBD1; j_call: TRBJ2-2; cdr3_aa: CATSRAGDRGSAGELFF; cdr3_nt: TGTGCCACCAGCAGAGCCGGGGACAGGGGGTCTGCCGGGGAGCTGTTTTTT
clone_size: .; v_call: TRBV2; d_call: .; j_call: TRBJ1-2; cdr3_aa: CASTTGPSFGYTF; cdr3_nt: TGTGCCAGCACTACGGGCCCGTCCTTTGGCTACACCTTC
clone_size: .; v_call: TRBV7-9; d_call: .; j_call: TRBJ1-1; cdr3_aa: CASSLGGQHTEAFF; cdr3_nt: TGTGCCAGCAGCTTAGGCGGACAGCATACTGAAGCTTTCTTT
clone_size: .; v_call: TRBV7-9; d_call: .; j_call: TRBJ1-1; cdr3_aa: CASSSKVNTEAFF; cdr3_nt: TGTGCCAGCAGCTCCAAGGTGAACACTGAAGCTTTCTTT
clone_size: .; v_call: TRBV5-4; d_call: TRBD2; j_call: TRBJ2-3; cdr3_aa: CASSWTSGNTDTQYF; cdr3_nt: TGTGCCAGCAGCTGGACTAGCGGGAACACAGATACGCAGTATTTT
clone_size: .; v_call: TRBV10-1; d_call: TRBD2; j_call: TRBJ2-7; cdr3_aa: CASSDTSGRMYEQYF; cdr3_nt: TGCGCCAGCAGTGATACAAGCGGGAGGATGTACGAGCAGTACTTC
clone_size: .; v_call: TRBV28; d_call: .; j_call: TRBJ2-3; cdr3_aa: CASSTGSWAGGKNIDTQYF; cdr3_nt: TGTGCCAGCAGCACAGGGAGTTGGGCGGGCGGGAAGAATATTGATACGCAGTATTTT
clone_size: .; v_call: TRBV28; d_call: TRBD2; j_call: TRBJ2-2; cdr3_aa: CASSAPGLAFGELFF; cdr3_nt: TGTGCCAGCAGTGCCCCCGGACTAGCATTCGGGGAGCTGTTTTTT
clone_size: .; v_call: TRBV7-2; d_call: .; j_call: TRBJ2-3; cdr3_aa: CASSLAGGQLTDTQYF; cdr3_nt: TGTGCCAGCAGCTTAGCGGGGGGGCAGCTCACAGATACGCAGTATTTT
clone_size: .; v_call: TRBV6-5; d_call: TRBD2; j_call: TRBJ2-5; cdr3_aa: CASSYSASGRKETQYF; cdr3_nt: TGTGCCAGCAGTTACTCTGCTAGCGGGAGAAAAGAGACCCAGTACTTC
clone_size: .; v_call: TRBV27; d_call: .; j_call: TRBJ1-2; cdr3_aa: CASSPRDRRGYTF; cdr3_nt: TGTGCCAGCAGTCCCCGCGATCGGCGGGGCTACACCTTC
clone_size: .; v_call: TRBV6-1; d_call: .; j_call: TRBJ1-4; cdr3_aa: CASSGQNLLANEKLFF; cdr3_nt: TGTGCCAGCAGTGGACAGAACCTCTTGGCTAATGAAAAACTGTTTTTT
clone_size: .; v_call: TRBV5-1; d_call: .; j_call: TRBJ1-1; cdr3_aa: CASSLVLGVTEAFF; cdr3_nt: TGCGCCAGCAGCTTGGTACTGGGAGTAACTGAAGCTTTCTTT
clone_size: .; v_call: TRBV19; d_call: .; j_call: TRBJ1-2; cdr3_aa: CASSISGRANYGYTF; cdr3_nt: TGTGCCAGTAGTATATCCGGCAGGGCTAACTATGGCTACACCTTC
clone_size: .; v_call: TRBV7-2; d_call: TRBD1; j_call: TRBJ1-2; cdr3_aa: CAGDRENGYTF; cdr3_nt: TGTGCCGGGGACAGGGAGAATGGCTACACCTTC
clone_size: .; v_call: TRBV7-9; d_call: TRBD1; j_call: TRBJ1-1; cdr3_aa: CASRPPGGGMNTEAFF; cdr3_nt: TGTGCCAGCAGGCCCCCAGGGGGCGGCATGAACACTGAAGCTTTCTTT
clone_size: .; v_call: TRBV28; d_call: .; j_call: TRBJ1-4; cdr3_aa: CASSLDANEKLFF; cdr3_nt: TGTGCCAGCAGTTTGGATGCTAATGAAAAACTGTTTTTT
clone_size: .; v_call: TRBV6-6; d_call: .; j_call: TRBJ2-7; cdr3_aa: CASSLAGYEQYF; cdr3_nt: TGTGCCAGCAGTTTAGCCGGCTACGAGCAGTACTTC
clone_size: .; v_call: TRBV18; d_call: .; j_call: TRBJ1-1; cdr3_aa: CASSPPNRGGVNTEAFF; cdr3_nt: TGTGCCAGCTCACCACCGAACCGAGGGGGGGTGAACACTGAAGCTTTCTTT
clone_size: .; v_call: TRBV5-1; d_call: TRBD1; j_call: TRBJ1-4; cdr3_aa: CASSKGDSTNEKLFF; cdr3_nt: TGCGCCAGCAGCAAAGGGGACAGCACTAATGAAAAACTGTTTTTT
clone_size: .; v_call: TRBV28; d_call: TRBD2; j_call: TRBJ2-1; cdr3_aa: CASSDSGLREVWNEQFF; cdr3_nt: TGTGCCAGCAGTGATTCCGGCTTGCGGGAGGTATGGAATGAGCAGTTCTTC
clone_size: .; v_call: TRBV7-9; d_call: .; j_call: TRBJ2-6; cdr3_aa: CAIPQTGRLLWEANVLTF; cdr3_nt: TGTGCCATCCCCCAGACAGGCCGACTGCTCTGGGAGGCCAACGTCCTGACTTTC
clone_size: .; v_call: TRBV5-6; d_call: .; j_call: TRBJ2-5; cdr3_aa: CASSFTRVETQYF; cdr3_nt: TGTGCCAGCAGCTTTACCAGGGTCGAGACCCAGTACTTC
clone_size: .; v_call: TRBV7-2; d_call: .; j_call: TRBJ2-3; cdr3_aa: CASSLSGWVPDTQYF; cdr3_nt: TGTGCCAGCAGCCTCTCGGGGTGGGTCCCAGATACGCAGTATTTT
clone_size: .; v_call: TRBV28; d_call: .; j_call: TRBJ2-6; cdr3_aa: CASSPGVGSGANVLTF; cdr3_nt: TGTGCCAGCAGTCCCGGGGTGGGCTCTGGGGCCAACGTCCTGACTTTC
clone_size: .; v_call: TRBV11-2; d_call: TRBD1; j_call: TRBJ1-2; cdr3_aa: CASSLAHQTGEGYTF; cdr3_nt: TGTGCCAGCAGCTTAGCCCATCAAACAGGGGAAGGCTACACCTTC
clone_size: .; v_call: TRBV6-6; d_call: .; j_call: TRBJ2-7; cdr3_aa: CASSYGITSSYEQYF; cdr3_nt: TGTGCCAGCAGTTATGGGATTACGAGCTCCTACGAGCAGTACTTC
clone_size: .; v_call: TRBV5-1; d_call: .; j_call: TRBJ2-3; cdr3_aa: CASRRGPPVDTQYF; cdr3_nt: TGCGCCAGCAGGAGGGGCCCCCCTGTCGATACGCAGTATTTT
clone_size: few; v_call: TRBV25-1; d_call: .; j_call: TRBJ1-5; cdr3_aa: CASSERGSQPQHF; cdr3_nt: TGTGCCAGCAGTGAAAGGGGATCTCAGCCCCAGCATTTT
clone_size: .; v_call: TRBV29-1; d_call: .; j_call: TRBJ2-7; cdr3_aa: CSVGGGYEQYF; cdr3_nt: TGCAGCGTTGGAGGGGGCTACGAGCAGTACTTC